Below, 2 T cell receptor delta chains from the same sample are listed, as sequenced in a study of gamma-delta T cells after stem cell transplantation. TCRdb reprocessed the RT-PCR reads using CATT. The repertoire holds 6,500 to 8,000 delta-chain clones, with around 25% as singletons. What was sequenced was gamma-delta T cells. All receptors come from a human donor. It is not recorded whose cells these are; they may come from a transplant donor.

This clone is labeled as medium-sized (0.01 to 0.1%). The chain is built from TRDV2 and TRDJ1, with 8 bases that match TRDD3. V shed 0 bases and J 0 bases; nucleotides not matched to a gene: 5. The length of the CDR3 is 16 residues. Germline-derived CDR1 and CDR2 are GEAIGNYY and EKD. CDR3 DNA: TGTGCCTGTGACACCGTCTGGGGGAAAAACACCGATAAACTCATCTTT. As protein: CACDTVWGKNTDKLIF.

There are a few counts of this clone. Other DNA sequences from this sample encode an identical CDR3 as well. The V call is TRDV2, the J call TRDJ3; 8 nucleotides match TRDD3. Germline V gives CDR1 GEAIGNYY, CDR2 EKD. V was clipped by 0 bases and J by 2 bases; unmatched bases: 17. The CDR3 loop spans 22 amino acids. CDR3 in DNA: TGTGCCTGTGACACCGGGTTTGCGGGATACGCGGGGGCCCCCTGGGACACCCGACAGATGTTTTTC. Protein sequence: CACDTGFAGYAGAPWDTRQMFF.